This is a list of T cell receptor beta chains from one sample in a study of blood T cell repertoires in COVID-19. TCRdb's copy holds only in-frame clones and misses some; the assay was immunoSEQ multiplex PCR. Of fewer than 130,000 clones listed, about four fifths are singletons. Sequenced input: peripheral blood. The receptor source for this set is a woman aged 55-75 years with acute or convalescent COVID-19. Both conserved end residues are trimmed from each CDR3. Fields, in order: CDR3 protein, V gene, J gene.

CDR3: AISDWEMNTEAF
V: TRBV10-3
J: TRBJ1-1

CDR3: ASSQGAGRGYRNEQF
V: TRBV3-1/TRBV3-2
J: TRBJ2-1

CDR3: ASSFGGLTDTQY
V: TRBV28
J: TRBJ2-3

CDR3: AWSLLSGNTIY
V: TRBV30
J: TRBJ1-3

CDR3: ASSLIGGNQPQH
V: TRBV4-1
J: TRBJ1-5

CDR3: ASSRGQGPHEQY
V: TRBV14
J: TRBJ2-7

CDR3: ASSESGGQGTDTQY
V: TRBV10-2
J: TRBJ2-3

CDR3: ASSVGGAGGGETQY
V: TRBV9
J: TRBJ2-5

CDR3: ASSPQSGNTEAF
V: TRBV6-5
J: TRBJ1-1

CDR3: ASSLGGGGTGFYEQY
V: TRBV11-2
J: TRBJ2-7

CDR3: AWRGQGARTGANVLT
V: TRBV30
J: TRBJ2-6

CDR3: ASSPGRNYGYT
V: TRBV5-4
J: TRBJ1-2

CDR3: ASSGTGYEQY
V: TRBV7-9
J: TRBJ2-7

CDR3: ASSQDASGTDTQY
V: TRBV3-1/TRBV3-2
J: TRBJ2-3

CDR3: ASSPQGGNGYT
V: TRBV2
J: TRBJ1-2

CDR3: ATSTYSARVGTTDTQY
V: TRBV15
J: TRBJ2-3

CDR3: ASRLTSADHDEQF
V: TRBV7-3
J: TRBJ2-1

CDR3: ASSEPVGGMETQY
V: TRBV9
J: TRBJ2-5

CDR3: AWSSGQGNSPLH
V: TRBV30
J: TRBJ1-6

CDR3: ASSLGDNTEAF
V: TRBV7-9
J: TRBJ1-1

CDR3: ASRNGGVQETQY
V: TRBV6-5
J: TRBJ2-5

CDR3: ASSLDQNYGYT
V: TRBV5-1
J: TRBJ1-2

CDR3: ASGLAGVLSTDTQY
V: TRBV2
J: TRBJ2-3

CDR3: ATSAGQNQPQH
V: TRBV24-1
J: TRBJ1-5

CDR3: ASSSGDKYEQY
V: TRBV27
J: TRBJ2-7

CDR3: ASSLSARGMTEAF
V: TRBV28
J: TRBJ1-1

CDR3: ASSVGQPQETQY
V: TRBV5-1
J: TRBJ2-5

CDR3: ASSAGAVEKLF
V: TRBV9
J: TRBJ1-4

CDR3: ASSFETGGLGYT
V: TRBV5-4
J: TRBJ1-2

CDR3: ASSPLAGGHTDTQY
V: TRBV18
J: TRBJ2-3

CDR3: ASRDTSKGGYT
V: TRBV6-5
J: TRBJ1-2

CDR3: ATRQGAGNTIY
V: TRBV19
J: TRBJ1-3

CDR3: ASSLALTGSEQY
V: TRBV7-9
J: TRBJ2-7

CDR3: SASQAWNRAGNTIY
V: TRBV20-1
J: TRBJ1-3

CDR3: ASSANRLPNEKLF
V: TRBV2
J: TRBJ1-4